The next 24 T cell receptor beta chains were all read from a single sample in a study of blood T cells in healthy people across ages. PCR was performed a second time for roughly 7 to 12 cycles using a sample-barcoded 5' primer and a J-beta primer mix. Via MiXCR, TCRdb re-called the 5' RACE reads, giving one row per CDR3 protein. The repertoire holds about 1.5 million distinct CDR3 sequences, 35% to 45% seen once, with approximately 4% in the top ten. Sequenced input: blood. These receptors originate from a woman aged 18 to 35 in good health.

The CDR3 sequence is CASRPIAGGRNEQFF. CDR3 coding DNA: TGTGCCAGCAGACCTATAGCGGGAGGGAGGAATGAGCAGTTCTTC. The J gene is TRBJ2-1, the V gene TRBV6-2 or TRBV6-3, with 11 bases lining up with TRBD2. This CDR3 region has 15 residues. J was trimmed by 7 bases and V by 6 bases; bases with no gene match: 8. Germline V CDR1 and CDR2: MNHEY, SVGEGT.

This clonotype was recorded a few times. The chain combines TRBV7-2 with TRBJ1-4, with 7 bases identical to TRBD1. The germline V gene has CDR1 SGHTA and CDR2 FQGNSA. This CDR3 contains 18 residues. Trimming cost V 4 bases and J 0 bases; bases outside gene matches: 11. CDR3 in DNA: TGTGCCAGCAGCTCCCTCCGGATTAGGGGGCCAACTAATGAAAAACTGTTTTTT. Residues: CASSSLRIRGPTNEKLFF.

This clonotype occurred a few times. The rearrangement links TRBV4-3 to TRBJ1-2; 10 bases line up with TRBD1. J lost 5 bases, V lost 1 base, and 4 bases had no gene match. The CDR3 length is 15 residues. CDR1 and CDR2 (germline): LGHNA, YSLEER. The CDR3 loop reads CASSQGAGQGYGYTF. CDR3 sequence (DNA): TGCGCCAGCAGCCAAGGTGCGGGACAGGGGTATGGCTACACCTTC.

The V call is TRBV5-5, the J call TRBJ1-5, with 11 nucleotides matching TRBD1. Germline lookup yields CDR1 SGHKS and CDR2 YYEKEE (reference sequence). Unmatched junction bases numbered 6, after V lost 0 bases and J lost 7 bases. This CDR3 comprises 16 residues. The chain's CDR3 is CASSLVWTGGRQPQHF. For the CDR3, the DNA is TGTGCCAGCAGCTTGGTGTGGACAGGGGGCCGGCAGCCCCAGCATTTT.

The chain recombines TRBV29-1 with TRBJ1-4, with a tentative D call TRBD1 (6 bases). The CDR3 consists of 14 residues. V lost 7 bases, J lost 7 bases, and 19 bases lay in between. Germline V CDR1 and CDR2: SQVTM, ANQGSEA. The CDR3 nucleotides read TGCAGCGCCCAAAGGGGGGGGGCGCTTGAAAAACTGTTTTTT. Translation gives CSAQRGGALEKLFF.

J is TRBJ1-6 and V is TRBV6-6, with a tentative D call TRBD1 (6 bases). Germline CDR1 is MNHNY and CDR2 is SVGAGI (reference sequence). V lost 2 bases and J 10 bases, leaving 9 bases between the germline ends. CDR3 length: 13 residues. CDR3 in DNA: TGTGCCAGCAGTTACAGACAGGAATCACCCCTCCACTTT. It yields the protein CASSYRQESPLHF.

This clonotype was found a few times. The chain recombines TRBV27 with TRBJ2-5; 13 bases fit TRBD2. The closer fit of TRBJ2-7 to the DNA end suggests the J call may be wrong. Germline V gene sequence: CDR1 MNHEY, CDR2 SMNVEV (reference sequence). The CDR3 totals 16 residues. As DNA, the CDR3 is TGTGCCAGCAGTTCCCCGACCCGACTAGCGGGGGGCGAGCAGTACTTC. It encodes CASSSPTRLAGGEQYF.

The CDR3 DNA is TGCGCCAGCAGCCAAGAGTCGAGGGATAGTACGCAGTATTTT. Its protein product is CASSQESRDSTQYF. The chain uses TRBV4-1 and TRBJ2-3; the D gene is possibly TRBD2 (5 bases). Deletions cut 0 bases from V and 8 bases from J, with 12 bases between. Germline V lookup: CDR1 MGHRA, CDR2 YSYEKL. The CDR3 loop spans 14 amino acids.

The chain has TRBV20-1 and TRBJ2-2, with 7 positions matching TRBD2. With V trimmed by 1 base and J by 6 bases, 8 bases remained unmatched. Per the germline V gene, CDR1 is DFQATT and CDR2 is SNEGSKA (reference sequence). There are 15 residues in the CDR3. The CDR3 is CSARGLAARAGELFF. The CDR3 DNA follows: TGCAGTGCTAGAGGTCTAGCGGCCCGGGCCGGGGAGCTGTTTTTT.

V and J are TRBV6-5 and TRBJ2-7; the match to TRBD2 covers 8 bases. The tail of the sequence fits TRBJ2-5 better, so the J call may be wrong. CDR1 is MNHEY and CDR2 is SVGAGI in the germline V gene. The CDR3 has 13 amino acids. The CDR3 sequence is CASRHSGEETQYF. The DNA for the CDR3 is TGTGCCAGCCGACATAGCGGGGAGGAGACCCAGTACTTC.

This clonotype has only a few counts. The V and J genes are TRBV20-1 and TRBJ2-1; 10 nucleotides agree with TRBD2. The V gene end was trimmed by 3 bases and the J gene end by 4 bases; junction bases not matched to a gene: 12. Germline CDR1 DFQATT, CDR2 SNEGSKA (reference sequence). The CDR3 has 17 residues. The CDR3 protein is CSARTWLAGGAYNEQFF. The CDR3 DNA reads TGCAGTGCTAGGACCTGGTTAGCGGGAGGAGCATACAATGAGCAGTTCTTC.

This clonotype was observed a few times. The chain employs TRBV7-2 and TRBJ1-5, with a tentative D call TRBD1 (5 bases). CDR1 and CDR2 (germline): SGHTA, FQGNSA. This CDR3 region has 15 residues. Between the trimmed V and J ends, which lost 3 bases and 3 bases, there was a span of 12 bases. In nucleotides, the CDR3 is TGTGCCAGCAGCTTGCAGGGACTCATCAATCAGCCCCAGCATTTT. This codes for CASSLQGLINQPQHF.

The chain combines TRBV4-3 with TRBJ2-1; no clear D gene. The V end was cut by 1 base, the J end by 9 bases, with 10 bases between. The CDR3 is 13 amino acids. Germline lookup yields CDR1 LGHNA and CDR2 YSLEER. The CDR3 spells CASSQGLTPEQFF. The CDR3, as DNA: TGCGCCAGCAGCCAAGGGCTCACCCCTGAGCAGTTCTTC.

The CDR3 nucleotides are TGTGCCAGCAGCTTAGTGCAAGGGCGCAAAAACATTCAGTACTTC. Amino acids: CASSLVQGRKNIQYF. V and J are TRBV11-2 and TRBJ2-7; D call uncertain. With the DNA end fitting TRBJ2-4 better, the J assignment may be wrong. Germline V lookup: CDR1 SGHAT, CDR2 FQNNGV. CDR3 size: 15 residues.

This clonotype has more than one count but fewer than ten. The DNA for the CDR3 is TGCGCCAGCAGGATAATGCATAGCTCCTACAATGAGCAGTTCTTC. This sequence encodes CASRIMHSSYNEQFF. V usage is TRBV4-1 and J usage is TRBJ2-1; D unclear. Trimming removed 6 bases at V and 0 bases at J, with 12 bases between. Germline V CDR1 and CDR2: MGHRA, YSYEKL. The CDR3 length is 15 residues.

This clonotype was counted a few times. The V and J genes are TRBV6-2 or TRBV6-3 and TRBJ2-1; D not certain. Looked up from germline, CDR1 is MNHEY and CDR2 is SVGEGT. V was trimmed by 2 bases and J by 9 bases, leaving 11 bases between them. This CDR3 region has 13 residues. The DNA of the CDR3 is TGTGCCAGCAGTTACAACTCGTGGGGTGAGCAGTTCTTC. Protein: CASSYNSWGEQFF.

This chain links TRBV19 with TRBJ2-7; 9 nucleotides line up with TRBD1. This CDR3 has 13 amino acids. CDR1 is LNHDA, CDR2 SQIVND, per germline (reference sequence). V dropped 6 bases and J dropped 5; count of bases not matched to a gene: 5. CDR3 nucleotide sequence: TGTGCCAGTAGGGACAGGGGAAACGACGAGCAGTACTTC. This sequence encodes CASRDRGNDEQYF.

Only a few counts were recorded for this clonotype. This chain joins TRBV7-2 and TRBJ2-7, with D perhaps TRBD1 (5 bases). CDR1 SGHTA and CDR2 FQGNSA come from the germline V gene. Trimming pared 0 bases from V and 6 bases from J, leaving 12 bases between. The CDR3 totals 14 residues. The DNA of the CDR3 is TGTGCCAGCAGCTTAGCGTACAGGAGAGGCGAGCAGTACTTC. Protein sequence: CASSLAYRRGEQYF.

For this clonotype: A read error may be the cause here, since a much bigger clone is one base away. This chain connects TRBV11-2 to TRBJ2-7; no clear D. The CDR3 runs 14 residues. Trimming stripped 4 bases from V and 0 bases from J, with 10 bases between. The germline CDR1 and CDR2 sequences are SGHAT and FQNNGV. The chain's CDR3 is CASSSAKDSYEQYF. The CDR3 DNA sequence: TGTGCCAGCAGCTCAGCAAAGGACTCCTACGAGCAGTACTTC.

This clonotype has just a few counts. The V gene is TRBV29-1, the J gene TRBJ2-7, with D perhaps being TRBD1 or TRBD2 (5 bases each). This CDR3 comprises 12 residues. The germline CDR1 and CDR2 sequences are SQVTM and ANQGSEA. The germline V and J ends were trimmed by 4 bases and 3 bases, with 10 bases remaining between them. CDR3 in amino acids: CSVGDGLYEQYF. CDR3 DNA: TGCAGCGTTGGGGACGGACTCTACGAGCAGTACTTC.

This clonotype was observed a handful of times. This chain joins TRBV4-3 and TRBJ2-6, with no clear D. Germline CDR1 reads LGHNA; CDR2 reads YSLEER. The CDR3 spans 17 residues. The V and J ends lost 0 bases and 4 bases respectively, with 13 bases between them. The CDR3 DNA is TGCGCCAGCAGCCAAGAATCCCCTGCGTTGGGGGCCAACGTCCTGACTTTC. Its protein product is CASSQESPALGANVLTF.

This chain links TRBV7-2 with TRBJ2-1; unclear D gene. CDR1 and CDR2 from the germline V gene are SGHTA and FQGNSA. This CDR3 is built from 16 residues. Trimming cost V 0 bases and J 10 bases, with 19 bases left between them. CDR3 protein: CASSLALTSPLREQFF. In nucleotides, the CDR3 is TGTGCCAGCAGCTTAGCTTTGACATCCCCGCTTAGGGAGCAGTTCTTC. Combining the CDR3 with reference TRBV7-2 and TRBJ2-1 gives the whole variable domain GAGVSQSPSNKVTEKGKDVELRCDPISGHTALYWYRQSLGQGLEFLIYFQGNSAPDKSGLPSDRFSAERTGGSVSTLTIQRTQQEDSAVYLCASSLALTSPLREQFFGPGTRLTVL.

The V gene is TRBV28, the J gene TRBJ2-3; TRBD2 matches at 7 bases. Trimming removed 7 bases from V and 6 bases from J; junction bases left unmatched: 10. This CDR3 has 14 residues. Germline-derived CDR1 and CDR2 are MDHEN and SYDVKM. DNA of the CDR3: TGTGCCAGCAATAGCGGGTTTCATGCGGATACGCAGTATTTT. This sequence encodes CASNSGFHADTQYF.

This clonotype was seen a few times. The V call is TRBV4-3, the J call TRBJ2-5, with 9 positions matching TRBD1. The CDR3 sequence is 15 residues long. The germline V gene has CDR1 LGHNA and CDR2 YSLEER. Trimming at V came to 5 bases and at J to 4 bases, leaving 8 bases not matched to a gene. In DNA, the CDR3 is TGCGCCAGCAGCGGCCGGGACAGGGTAGGAGAGACCCAGTACTTC. It encodes CASSGRDRVGETQYF.